This entry lists 18 T cell receptor beta chains sequenced from one sample in a study of T cells expressing NK-cell markers. Using the 5' RACE reads, TCRdb records one entry per CDR3 protein without DNA. The sample's table shows 500,000 to 700,000 distinct CDR3 sequences. The source material was blood T cells: a sorted CD56 or NKG2C T cell subset, CD4+ or CD8+ T cells, or bulk PBMC T cells (not recorded which). The receptors were sampled from a man younger than 30 in good health.

The chain recombines TRBV19 with TRBJ2-2; with no DNA, the TCRdb D assignment of TRBD1 cannot be verified. CDR3 size: 15 residues. Germline CDR1 reads LNHDA; CDR2 reads SQIVND (reference sequence). The CDR3 sequence: CASSTQGAITGELFF.

This sequence joins TRBV20-1 and TRBJ1-3. The CDR3 is 18 amino acids. The V gene's germline CDR1 is DFQATT and CDR2 SNEGSKA (reference sequence). CDR3 sequence: CSARDRLGQGGKGNTIYF.

This sequence joins TRBV5-1 and TRBJ1-5; TCRdb indicates TRBD1, and absent DNA this call remains unverified. Per germline, CDR1 SGHRS and CDR2 YFSETQ. This CDR3 is 14 amino acids long. Here the CDR3 reads CASSFGGHDQPQHF.

The chain links TRBV5-6 to TRBJ2-3; TCRdb's D call, TRBD2, is unchecked because there is no DNA. CDR3 length equals 14 residues. CDR1 is SGHDT, CDR2 YYEEEE, per germline. CDR3 protein: CASSLGGGSDTQYF.

This chain joins TRBV13 and TRBJ2-1; with no DNA, the TCRdb D assignment of TRBD1 cannot be verified. Germline CDR1 is PRHDT and CDR2 is FYEKMQ (reference sequence). The CDR3 has 15 amino acids. CDR3 residues: CASGVGGPTYNEQFF.

The chain combines TRBV5-8 with TRBJ2-7; without DNA, the TCRdb call of TRBD1 cannot be checked. The CDR3 loop spans 14 amino acids. CDR1 is SGHTS, CDR2 YDEGEE, per germline. The CDR3: CASSGRDKAYEQYF.

This chain uses TRBV5-1 with TRBJ2-1; as DNA is missing, the TRBD1 call by TCRdb cannot be tested. In germline, CDR1 is SGHRS, CDR2 YFSETQ. There are 15 residues in the CDR3. CDR3 amino acids: CASSLVAGLFNEQFF.

The rearrangement uses TRBV4-1 and TRBJ2-1; TCRdb selects TRBD2, and the lack of DNA leaves this call unchecked. This CDR3 region has 17 residues. Germline V gives CDR1 MGHRA, CDR2 YSYEKL. The CDR3 region is CASSPEPLAGGTAEQFF.

This chain joins TRBV12-3 or TRBV12-4 and TRBJ2-5; there is no DNA to check the TCRdb D call of TRBD1. This CDR3 is built from 13 residues. CDR3 loop: CASTLTGGETQYF.

This chain joins TRBV28 and TRBJ1-5. The germline CDR1 and CDR2 sequences are MDHEN and SYDVKM. CDR3 length: 16 amino acids. Here the CDR3 reads CASGIASGLGNQPQHF.

This CDR3 is CASSGSGTSGFSYNEQFF. The genes are TRBV5-6 and TRBJ2-1; TCRdb names TRBD2, which stays unverified in the absence of DNA. Germline CDR1 reads SGHDT; CDR2 reads YYEEEE. This CDR3 is 18 amino acids long.

This rearrangement joins TRBV12-3 or TRBV12-4 to TRBJ2-3; the D call from TCRdb, TRBD2, cannot be confirmed without DNA. This CDR3 comprises 15 residues. The CDR3 loop is CASSFSRDFTDTQYF.

The chain has TRBV28 and TRBJ2-5; as DNA is missing, the TRBD2 call by TCRdb cannot be tested. The CDR3 covers 13 residues. The germline CDR1 and CDR2 sequences are MDHEN and SYDVKM. The CDR3 here is CASTGRARETQYF.

This sequence joins TRBV5-1 and TRBJ2-3; no DNA is available, so the TRBD2 call from TCRdb remains unchecked. Germline V gene lookup returns CDR1 SGHRS and CDR2 YFSETQ. This CDR3 has 19 amino acids. CDR3 in amino acids: CASSLGGSGRPTSTDTQYF.

The chain couples TRBV5-6 to TRBJ2-1; checking the TCRdb D call of TRBD1 is not possible without DNA. CDR1 is SGHDT and CDR2 is YYEEEE in the germline V gene. The CDR3 is 16 residues long. CDR3 residues: CASSPPGGYQGAEQFF.

The chain joins TRBV6-2 or TRBV6-3 to TRBJ2-3; TCRdb returns TRBD1, unconfirmable since there is no DNA. The CDR3 covers 18 residues. Germline V gene sequence: CDR1 MNHEY, CDR2 SVGEGT. The CDR3 protein is CASSSSHEGEGVTDTQYF.

V usage is TRBV20-1 and J usage is TRBJ2-5. This CDR3 has 11 residues. Looked up from germline, CDR1 is DFQATT and CDR2 is SNEGSKA (reference sequence). CDR3 sequence: CSARASSTQYF.

V gene TRBV20-1 combines with J gene TRBJ2-7. This CDR3 contains 13 residues. From germline, CDR1 is DFQATT and CDR2 SNEGSKA (reference sequence). CDR3 loop: CSAEGRRSYEQYF.